This passage covers 2 T cell receptor beta chains from one sample sequenced in a study of T cells after yellow fever vaccination. TCRdb re-derived calls from the 5' RACE reads in MiXCR, one entry per CDR3 protein. The table lists around 120,000 distinct CDR3 sequences, more than 5.5% of them singletons, with approximately 2.7% in the top ten. This sample comprised CD4+ T cells sorted from PBMCs, obtained 45 days after the first yellow fever vaccination. The receptors shown here come from a man between 18 and 29 years old who received the YFV17D yellow fever vaccine.

V and J are TRBV6-2 or TRBV6-3 and TRBJ1-1; maybe TRBD1 (5 bases). The CDR3 contains 12 residues. V gave up 7 bases and J gave up 3 bases, with 9 bases separating them. Looked up from germline, CDR1 is MNHEY and CDR2 is SVGEGT. The CDR3 bases are TGTGCCAGCAATCGGGGACACACTGAAGCTTTCTTT. As protein: CASNRGHTEAFF.

The table lists this clonotype with a few counts. The chain carries TRBV6-1 and TRBJ1-5, with D uncertain. CDR3 length: 14 residues. Germline lookup yields CDR1 MNHNS and CDR2 SASEGT. With 2 bases removed from V and 0 bases from J, the gap between germline ends came to 5 bases. The CDR3: CASSEIHSNQPQHF. In nucleotides, the CDR3 is TGTGCCAGCAGTGAAATACATAGCAATCAGCCCCAGCATTTT.